Sequencing of this T cell receptor beta chain was carried out in a study of human T cells and chemical hapten exposure. Study-level background: Diphenylcyclopropenone was administered weekly to the scalp of patients throughout the approximately 23-week study. Each patch test put 0.01% DPC on the upper back, and results were read at 6 days. Women made up most patients, who had alopecia areata, totalis or universalis.

This clonotype appeared a few times. TCRdb re-called the RACE reads through MiXCR, storing one row per CDR3 protein. The data contain 280,000 or so distinct CDR3 sequences, around 7.3% of them singletons. The sample's time point: pre-sensitization, week 0. Treatment in this sample: therapeutic diphenylcyclopropenone sensitization with weekly scalp DPC. The study enrolled 18 to 70-year-old alopecia patients suitable for DPC. This sample comprised whole blood, obtained in connection with sensitization to the hapten diphenylcyclopropenone (DPC). The source is a man between 18 and 35 years old with alopecia areata. Some clones in this sample may be carry-over from other donors' samples.

CDR3 residues: CASRADTPGANVLTF. CDR3 coding DNA: TGTGCCAGCAGGGCCGACACCCCTGGGGCCAACGTCCTGACTTTC. V and J are TRBV27 and TRBJ2-6; D gene unclear. V lost 6 bases, J lost 2 bases, and 11 bases lay in between. The CDR3 extends over 15 amino acids. Germline V gene lookup returns CDR1 MNHEY and CDR2 SMNVEV (reference sequence). The full variable domain, with the rest looked up from reference TRBV27 and TRBJ2-6, is EAQVTQNPRYLITVTGKKLTVTCSQNMNHEYMSWYRQDPGLGLRQIYYSMNVEVTDKGDVPEGYKVSRKEKRNFPLILESPSPNQTSLYFCASRADTPGANVLTFGAGSRLTVL.